The 25 T cell receptor beta chains presented below share a single source sample, sequenced in a study of human T cells and chemical hapten exposure. Unfractionated whole blood served as the source for total RNA extraction. TCRdb fed the 5' RACE reads into MiXCR, producing one record per CDR3 protein. Found here are under 150,000 distinct CDR3 sequences, more than 15% of them singletons; the top ten hold 2.5% to 3%. The receptors stem from a human donor in good health.

The chain joins TRBV6-5 to TRBJ2-1, with 9 nucleotides matching TRBD1. This CDR3 region has 15 residues. CDR1 is MNHEY and CDR2 is SVGAGI in the germline V gene. The V gene end was trimmed by 4 bases and the J gene end by 2 bases; junction bases not matched to a gene: 3. CDR3 coding DNA: TGTGCCAGCAGTTCAACAGGGGGCGCCTACAATGAGCAGTTCTTC. Translated, it gives CASSSTGGAYNEQFF.

This rearrangement joins TRBV11-2 to TRBJ2-4; 7 bases are a match to TRBD2. Germline CDR1 SGHAT, CDR2 FQNNGV. V shed 5 bases and J 9 bases; nucleotides not matched to a gene: 10. There are 14 residues in the CDR3. Written as DNA, the CDR3 is TGTGCCAGCAGCCAATTTAGGGGCGGGGGCATTCAGTACTTC. Residues: CASSQFRGGGIQYF.

In its sample, this clonotype was seen a few times. The V call is TRBV14, the J call TRBJ2-7; 7 bases are shared with TRBD2. J lost 2 bases, V lost 4 bases, and 8 bases had no gene match. Germline values: CDR1 SGHDN, CDR2 FVKESK. The CDR3 runs to 15 residues. DNA of the CDR3: TGTGCCAGCAGCCTGACTAGCCCCACAGCCTACGAGCAGTACTTC. It is translated as CASSLTSPTAYEQYF.

The chain is built from TRBV5-1 and TRBJ1-4; the match to TRBD1 covers 8 bases. The CDR3 contains 14 residues. From germline, CDR1 is SGHRS and CDR2 YFSETQ. The V segment lost 7 bases and the J segment 3 bases; nucleotides outside the gene matches: 5. The DNA for the CDR3 is TGCGCCAGCGGACAGGGTGCGGCTAATGAAAAACTGTTTTTT. It specifies CASGQGAANEKLFF.

The chain carries TRBV30 and TRBJ2-4; 7 nucleotides align to TRBD2. V lost 0 bases to trimming and J lost 15 bases; unmatched junction nucleotides: 11. The CDR3 loop spans 13 amino acids. Germline lookup yields CDR1 GTSNPN and CDR2 SVGIG (reference sequence). The CDR3 nucleotides read TGTGCCTGGAGTGTACGAGAGCGGGATATAGTGTACTTC. Translated: CAWSVRERDIVYF.

This chain links TRBV29-1 with TRBJ2-3; D might be TRBD2 (5 bases). The length of the CDR3 is 12 residues. In germline, CDR1 is SQVTM, CDR2 ANQGSEA. V was shortened by 4 bases and J by 5 bases, with 10 bases between the two germline ends. Here the CDR3 DNA reads TGCAGCGTTGGAGGGCTTGGAGATACGCAGTATTTT. This sequence encodes CSVGGLGDTQYF.

The V call is TRBV6-5, the J call TRBJ2-7; D assignment may be TRBD1 or TRBD2 (6 bases each). Germline CDR1 MNHEY, CDR2 SVGAGI. There are 14 residues in the CDR3. The V gene lost 0 bases and the J gene lost 3 bases, with 9 bases spanning the gap. CDR3 coding DNA: TGTGCCAGCAGTTACTCGAAGGGGGGCTACGAGCAGTACTTC. It is translated as CASSYSKGGYEQYF.

This chain links TRBV19 with TRBJ2-2; TRBD2 might be the D (5 bases). Germline V gene data show CDR1 as LNHDA and CDR2 as SQIVND (reference sequence). The CDR3 spans 14 residues. Between the trimmed V and J ends, which lost 8 bases and 4 bases, there was a span of 14 bases. CDR3 region: CASGPRGATGELFF. The CDR3 DNA is TGTGCCAGTGGCCCCCGGGGTGCCACCGGGGAGCTGTTTTTT.

The J gene is TRBJ2-2, the V gene TRBV5-1, with D hard to call. Trimming removed 4 bases at V and 2 bases at J, with 9 bases between. In germline, CDR1 is SGHRS, CDR2 YFSETQ. The CDR3 is 14 amino acids. CDR3 sequence (DNA): TGCGCCAGCAGCGATCAACCCAACACCGGGGAGCTGTTTTTT. Protein product: CASSDQPNTGELFF.

A few counts support this clonotype. In DNA, the CDR3 is TGTGCCAGCAGTTTGGGTCTTTTGGGCACTGAAGCTTTCTTT. Its protein product is CASSLGLLGTEAFF. The V call is TRBV12-3 or TRBV12-4, the J call TRBJ1-1, with D uncertain. V lost 3 bases, J lost 4 bases, and 12 bases lay in between. This CDR3 comprises 14 residues.

This sequence joins TRBV15 and TRBJ2-7; 9 bases line up with TRBD1. Looked up from germline, CDR1 is LNHNV and CDR2 is YYDKDF (reference sequence). The V and J ends lost 1 base and 7 bases, in that order; junction bases with no gene match: 11. The CDR3 covers 16 residues. Here the CDR3 reads CATSRVPGTGLREQYF. CDR3 DNA sequence: TGTGCCACCAGCAGAGTTCCAGGGACAGGGCTCCGAGAGCAGTACTTC.

In its sample, this clonotype was seen a few times. V is TRBV2 and J is TRBJ1-3, with D maybe TRBD1 (6 bases). The CDR3 runs to 16 residues. V was pared by 5 bases and J by 1 base, with 15 bases between. CDR1 SNHLY and CDR2 FYNNEI come from the germline V gene. CDR3 DNA sequence: TGTGCCAGCAGTTTCTCGACAGGTCCATCTGGAAACACCATATATTTT. The encoded protein is CASSFSTGPSGNTIYF.

This clonotype showed up just a few times. The chain recombines TRBV10-1 with TRBJ2-2; the match to TRBD2 covers 11 bases. The germline CDR1 and CDR2 sequences are WNHNN and SYGVQD (reference sequence). V was clipped by 6 bases and J by 7 bases; unmatched bases: 7. This CDR3 has 15 amino acids. CDR3 sequence: CASSQIAGGYGELFF. The CDR3 bases are TGCGCCAGCAGCCAAATAGCGGGAGGGTACGGGGAGCTGTTTTTT.

The chain is built from TRBV3-1 and TRBJ1-5; a possible D gene is TRBD1 (5 bases). CDR1 and CDR2 from the germline V gene are LGHDT and YNNKEL (reference sequence). V dropped 4 bases and J dropped 3 bases, with 10 bases sitting between them. This CDR3 is built from 14 residues. Here the CDR3 reads CASSREGHNQPQHF. Written as DNA, the CDR3 is TGTGCCAGCAGCCGCGAGGGGCACAATCAGCCCCAGCATTTT.

The V gene is TRBV9, the J gene TRBJ1-3; TRBD1 is a possible D gene (6 bases). This CDR3 has 15 residues. The V and J ends lost 2 bases and 4 bases respectively, with 13 bases between them. Germline CDR1 reads SGDLS; CDR2 reads YYNGEE. The CDR3 spells CASSVGGANGNTIYF. In nucleotides, the CDR3 is TGTGCCAGCAGCGTTGGGGGGGCGAACGGAAACACCATATATTTT.

The chain has TRBV3-1 and TRBJ2-1; TRBD2 aligns across 9 bases. The CDR3 has 15 residues. With V trimmed by 2 bases and J by 2 bases, 1 base remained unmatched. CDR1 and CDR2 from the germline V gene are LGHDT and YNNKEL (reference sequence). The CDR3 sequence: CASSQLAGTYNEQFF. The CDR3, as DNA: TGTGCCAGCAGCCAACTAGCGGGAACCTACAATGAGCAGTTCTTC.

This clonotype was counted a few times. The chain recombines TRBV10-1 with TRBJ2-5; TRBD2 aligns across 15 bases. Germline CDR1 reads WNHNN; CDR2 reads SYGVQD (reference sequence). This CDR3 has 18 residues. J gave up 11 bases and V 6 bases, and 19 bases lay outside the gene matches. CDR3 sequence: CASSPGTSGRSLMGEQYF. CDR3 in DNA: TGCGCCAGCAGCCCCGGGACTAGCGGGAGGTCCCTCATGGGGGAACAGTACTTC.

This clonotype was seen a handful of times. As DNA, the CDR3 is TGCGCCAGCAGCGGGACCCTCTCGAGCCAAGAGACCCAGTACTTC. This sequence encodes CASSGTLSSQETQYF. The genes are TRBV5-1 and TRBJ2-5; D possibly uses TRBD1 or TRBD2 (5 bases each). Trimming left V 4 bases short and J 1 base short, with 14 bases between. CDR1 is SGHRS, CDR2 YFSETQ, per germline. The CDR3 is 15 residues long. The variable domain in full, completed from reference TRBV5-1 and TRBJ2-5, reads KAGVTQTPRYLIKTRGQQVTLSCSPISGHRSVSWYQQTPGQGLQFLFEYFSETQRNKGNFPGRFSGRQFSNSRSEMNVSTLELGDSALYLCASSGTLSSQETQYFGPGTRLLVL.

This clonotype showed up just a few times. V and J are TRBV7-2 and TRBJ1-1; a weak D match, TRBD1 (6 bases). Germline V gene sequence: CDR1 SGHTA, CDR2 FQGNSA. This CDR3 comprises 13 residues. V was cut by 4 bases and J by 6 bases, with 12 bases left in between. CDR3 amino acids: CASSSLTGPEAFF. CDR3 nucleotides: TGTGCCAGCAGCTCCCTGACAGGACCTGAAGCTTTCTTT.

This clonotype was counted between two and nine times. The chain combines TRBV4-1 with TRBJ2-7; TRBD2 agrees at 14 bases. After removal of 0 bases from V and 3 bases from J, the junction contained 16 bases not matched to a gene. Per germline, CDR1 MGHRA and CDR2 YSYEKL. This CDR3 spans 21 amino acids. Here the CDR3 reads CASSQDNPGTSGRSRNYEQYF. The CDR3 DNA reads as TGCGCCAGCAGCCAAGATAACCCGGGGACTAGCGGGAGAAGCCGCAACTACGAGCAGTACTTC.

The chain is built from TRBV28 and TRBJ1-1, with 12 bases lining up with TRBD1. The CDR3 is 17 residues long. V shed 6 bases and J 1 base; nucleotides not matched to a gene: 9. Per the germline V gene, CDR1 is MDHEN and CDR2 is SYDVKM. As DNA, the CDR3 is TGTGCCAGCAGCCGGGGGGACAGGGGGCTCTCGAACACTGAAGCTTTCTTT. This encodes CASSRGDRGLSNTEAFF.

This clonotype was counted only a few times. The chain is built from TRBV12-3 or TRBV12-4 and TRBJ1-1, with D hard to call. The CDR3 has 12 residues. Trimming pared 2 bases from V and 4 bases from J, leaving 5 bases between. The CDR3 region has the DNA TGTGCCAGCAGTTTAATAGGCACTGAAGCTTTCTTT. Translated: CASSLIGTEAFF.

The chain joins TRBV10-1 to TRBJ2-1; D is uncertain. The germline CDR1 and CDR2 sequences are WNHNN and SYGVQD (reference sequence). CDR3 length: 14 residues. V lost 2 bases to trimming and J lost 7 bases, with 12 bases between them. CDR3 sequence reads: CASSEGFLPNEQFF. CDR3 DNA: TGCGCCAGCAGTGAGGGCTTCCTCCCTAATGAGCAGTTCTTC.

The gene calls are TRBV5-1 and TRBJ2-6; D is unclear. V was trimmed by 3 bases and J by 0 bases, leaving 7 bases between them. This CDR3 has 15 amino acids. Germline loops: CDR1 SGHRS, CDR2 YFSETQ. The CDR3 DNA follows: TGCGCCAGCAGCTGGGATTCCTCTGGGGCCAACGTCCTGACTTTC. Translating gives CASSWDSSGANVLTF.

The chain couples TRBV27 to TRBJ2-3; 13 bases align to TRBD2. CDR3 length equals 17 residues. V shed 1 base and J 0 bases; nucleotides not matched to a gene: 1. Germline V CDR1 and CDR2: MNHEY, SMNVEV (reference sequence). CDR3 amino acids: CASSLLGLAGSTDTQYF. In nucleotides, the CDR3 is TGTGCCAGCAGTTTATTGGGACTAGCGGGGAGCACAGATACGCAGTATTTT.